This T cell receptor beta chain was retrieved from a study of T cell clones after liver transplantation. The assay was immunoSEQ multiplex PCR, and TCRdb's table has in-frame clones only and misses some. The sample includes more than 65,000 clones, 80% of them seen just once. This CDR3 spans 15 amino acids. Trimming removed 2 bases from V and 5 bases from J, with 13 bases in between. The germline gives CDR1 MNHEY, CDR2 SVGAGI. The J gene is TRBJ1-3, the V gene TRBV6-5; D not certain. This TCR derives from a human patient who received a liver transplant. Part of the T cells may come from the graft donor. Sequences were derived from CD4+ T cells from blood, sampled 12 months after liver transplant. CDR3 loop: CASSYSGEPRNTIYF. The CDR3 DNA sequence: TGTGCCAGCAGTTACAGCGGGGAACCAAGAAACACCATATATTTT.